This T cell receptor beta chain was captured in a study of T-cell reconstitution after alpha-beta-depleted transplantation in children. Points from the study as a whole: Among T cells one year after transplant, newly produced cells accounted for most counts and diversity.

CDR3 length: 13 amino acids. CDR1 and CDR2 (germline): SGHTA, FQGNSA. Between the trimmed V and J ends, which lost 1 base and 2 bases, there was a span of 4 bases. Comments on this clonotype: Its cognate antigen is unknown. With a much larger clone just one base away, this may be a read error. This is likely a read error, given that the CDR3 carries no conserved phenylalanine or tryptophan at its end.

It was with unique molecular identifiers that the TCRbeta library was prepared. TCRdb ran MiXCR on the PCR reads and lists one entry per CDR3 protein. The sample yields approximately 8,700 distinct CDR3 sequences, about 14% seen once. The clonotype comes from a male patient between 10 and 17 years old who had a stem cell transplant for acute lymphoblastic leukemia, so the T cells may come from the graft donor. The rearrangement joins TRBV7-2 to TRBJ2-3; no firm D call. The material sequenced was PBMCs, mostly from graft donor cells, taken 60 days after TCRalphabeta/CD19-depleted stem cell transplant. CDR3 protein: CASSLGLTDTQYS. CDR3 in DNA: TGTGCCAGCAGCTTAGGCCTCACAGATACGCAGTATTCT.